This T cell receptor beta chain was sequenced for a study of blood T cell repertoires in COVID-19. As for the study in general: Sites in the United States, Italy and Spain provided acute and convalescent COVID-19 samples. T cells, B-cell-depleted T cells, or PBMCs supplied cDNA or gDNA.

Authors' analysis steps: Reference gene primer amplification gave nucleated cell count estimates. TCRdb's copy holds only in-frame clones and misses some; the assay was immunoSEQ multiplex PCR. For V, J and clone size, that table is used; D and trimming come from the DNA. This table has about 70,000 clones, approximately 89% appearing once. The CDR3 runs 14 residues. Germline values: CDR1 SGHNT, CDR2 YYREEE (reference sequence). V gave up 4 bases and J gave up 4 bases, with 13 bases separating them. The V call is TRBV5-4, the J call TRBJ2-3, with a tentative D call TRBD2 (5 bases). The sequence came from a man aged 45 to 65 with active COVID-19. Sequenced material: peripheral blood. The CDR3 bases are TGTGCCAGCAGCCTACCCACTAGACCAGATACGCAGTATTTT. Its translation: CASSLPTRPDTQYF.